These 30 T cell receptor beta chains originate from one sample sequenced in a study of blood T cell repertoires in COVID-19 (TCRdb year 2020). Preparation of the library involved the immunoSEQ multiplex PCR assay. The table was pulled from immuneACCESS by TCRdb, which kept in-frame rearrangements only. Such tables lose some clones; where checked, under half of the loss comes from unresolved V genes, and the rest has no known cause. The sample contains roughly 120,000 clones, approximately 82% of them found a single time. About 20% of the sample lies in the top ten. The material sequenced was peripheral blood. The receptors were gathered from a woman in her sixties with acute or convalescent COVID-19.

The sample holds one count of this clone. The DNA for the CDR3 is TGCAGCGTTGTCCAGCGGGGACTCTCTGGAAACACCATATATTTT. The encoded protein is CSVVQRGLSGNTIYF. The genes are TRBV29-1 and TRBJ1-3; a possible D gene is TRBD1 (5 bases). The CDR3 covers 15 residues. The V end was cut by 4 bases, the J end by 0 bases, with 13 bases between. In germline, CDR1 is SQVTM, CDR2 ANQGSEA.

V is TRBV3-1 (or the pseudogene TRBV3-2) and J is TRBJ1-3; TRBD1 is a possible D gene (5 bases). V lost 1 base, J lost 6 bases, and 16 bases lay in between. This CDR3 contains 16 residues. Germline loops: CDR1 LGHDT, CDR2 YNNKEL (reference sequence). DNA for the CDR3: TGTGCCAGCAGCCAAGCCCCAACGGGGGTGAAAAACACCATATATTTT. Amino acid sequence: CASSQAPTGVKNTIYF.

This clone has just a few counts. The chain uses TRBV27 and TRBJ1-1, with unresolved D. Germline CDR1 and CDR2: MNHEY and SMNVEV (reference sequence). V lost 3 bases to trimming and J lost 5 bases, with 16 bases between them. The CDR3 is 15 residues long. CDR3 residues: CASSFRGLGGTEAFF. As DNA, the CDR3 is TGTGCCAGCAGTTTCCGTGGGTTAGGAGGGACTGAAGCTTTCTTT.

The chain is built from TRBV30 and TRBJ2-2; D call uncertain. CDR1 is GTSNPN and CDR2 is SVGIG in the germline V gene (reference sequence). V was cut by 5 bases and J by 0 bases, with 7 bases left in between. There are 13 residues in the CDR3. CDR3 sequence (DNA): TGTGCCTGGGGACGGGCGAACACCGGGGAGCTGTTTTTT. Protein product: CAWGRANTGELFF.

CDR3 sequence reads: CASSLTSTSGSMAEQFF. CDR3 nucleotide sequence: TGTGCCAGCAGCTTAACTTCGACTAGCGGGTCCATGGCTGAGCAGTTCTTC. The rearrangement uses TRBV7-3 and TRBJ2-1, with 10 bases that match TRBD2. Germline CDR1 and CDR2: SGHTA and FQGTGA. With V trimmed by 0 bases and J by 9 bases, 11 bases remained unmatched. The CDR3 runs to 17 residues.

This chain connects TRBV27 to TRBJ1-3, with D possibly TRBD1 on 6 matching bases. V was shortened by 4 bases and J by 0 bases, with 16 bases between the two germline ends. Germline-derived CDR1 and CDR2 are MNHEY and SMNVEV (reference sequence). The CDR3 spans 17 residues. As DNA, the CDR3 is TGTGCCAGCAGTTCGAATCAGGGGCAATCCTCTGGAAACACCATATATTTT. It translates to CASSSNQGQSSGNTIYF.

The chain joins TRBV7-2 to TRBJ2-7; possible D gene TRBD1, 6 bases. Germline assignment: CDR1 SGHTA and CDR2 FQGNSA. Trimming left V 0 bases short and J 3 bases short, with 9 bases between. The CDR3 totals 14 residues. The CDR3 loop reads CASSLAQGNYEQYF. The DNA of the CDR3 is TGTGCCAGCAGCTTAGCACAGGGAAACTACGAGCAGTACTTC.

CDR3 region: CASSVDGHNYEQYF. The CDR3 bases are TGTGCCAGCAGCGTAGACGGACATAACTACGAGCAGTACTTC. V usage is TRBV9 and J usage is TRBJ2-7, with a weak D call TRBD1 (5 bases). Trimming took 0 bases from V and 3 from J, leaving 10 bases between them. Looked up from germline, CDR1 is SGDLS and CDR2 is YYNGEE. There are 14 residues in the CDR3.

There are a few counts of this clone. The V gene is TRBV19, the J gene TRBJ2-7, with 10 bases that match TRBD1. The CDR3 totals 14 residues. V trimming: 8 bases; J trimming: 0 bases; junction bases outside the gene matches: 4. CDR1 and CDR2 (germline): LNHDA, SQIVND (reference sequence). As DNA, the CDR3 is TGTGCCAGTCAAAGGACAGGGGGCTCCTACGAGCAGTACTTC. Amino acids: CASQRTGGSYEQYF. Full variable domain (outside the CDR3, taken from reference TRBV19 and TRBJ2-7): DGGITQSPKYLFRKEGQNVTLSCEQNLNHDAMYWYRQDPGQGLRLIYYSQIVNDFQKGDIAEGYSVSREKKESFPLTVTSAQKNPTAFYLCASQRTGGSYEQYFGPGTRLTVT.

This chain links TRBV10-2 with TRBJ1-5; 7 nucleotides match TRBD1. Looked up from germline, CDR1 is WSHSY and CDR2 is SAAADI. The length of the CDR3 is 18 residues. Trimming at V came to 2 bases and at J to 3 bases, leaving 13 bases not matched to a gene. Here the CDR3 reads CASSEATGTGPTNQPQHF. The CDR3 region has the DNA TGCGCCAGCAGTGAGGCGACAGGGACCGGCCCTACCAATCAGCCCCAGCATTTT.

This chain links TRBV7-2 with TRBJ2-2; D call uncertain. Germline V gene lookup returns CDR1 SGHTA and CDR2 FQGNSA. With 6 bases removed from V and 6 bases from J, the gap between germline ends came to 8 bases. The length of the CDR3 is 12 residues. The CDR3 spells CASRISSGELFF. The CDR3 bases are TGTGCCAGCAGGATCAGTTCCGGGGAGCTGTTTTTT.

The chain couples TRBV28 to TRBJ1-4; 9 nucleotides line up with TRBD1. This CDR3 comprises 16 residues. CDR1 and CDR2 from the germline V gene are MDHEN and SYDVKM. Trimming took 3 bases from V and 11 from J; bases not matched to a gene: 13. The DNA for the CDR3 is TGTGCCAGCAGTTTGCCCTCCGCGACAGGGGGTGGGAAACTGTTTTTT. Its translation: CASSLPSATGGGKLFF.

This clone was detected only once. J is TRBJ2-6 and V is TRBV30; TRBD1 is a possible D gene (6 bases). The germline CDR1 and CDR2 sequences are GTSNPN and SVGIG (reference sequence). V shed 0 bases and J shed 0 bases, with 9 bases lying between them. The CDR3 spans 16 residues. In nucleotides, the CDR3 is TGTGCCTGGAGTGTACGGGACACCTCTGGGGCCAACGTCCTGACTTTC. It codes for CAWSVRDTSGANVLTF.

The chain uses TRBV21-1 and TRBJ1-4; whether TRBD1, the table's D call, matches the DNA was not checked. TRBV21-1 has pseudogene status. The CDR3 contains 15 residues. CDR3 residues: CASSDSSRGEEKLFF. The DNA of the CDR3 is TGTGCCAGCAGCGATAGCTCCAGGGGGGAGGAAAAACTGTTTTTT.

This clone was recorded only once. The chain links TRBV2 to TRBJ1-1; D remains ambiguous. Germline CDR1 SNHLY, CDR2 FYNNEI. The length of the CDR3 is 14 residues. V was trimmed by 3 bases and J by 1 base, leaving 9 bases between them. CDR3 bases: TGTGCCAGCAGTGACTGGCCGGGGAACACTGAAGCTTTCTTT. The encoded protein is CASSDWPGNTEAFF.

The chain combines TRBV5-1 with TRBJ1-1; D remains unclear. CDR1 is SGHRS and CDR2 is YFSETQ in the germline V gene. The ends were cut back, 0 bases at V and 3 bases at J, with 6 bases in the middle. CDR3 length: 13 amino acids. The CDR3 bases are TGCGCCAGCAGCTTGGATCGGTACACTGAAGCTTTCTTT. As protein: CASSLDRYTEAFF.

The chain carries TRBV11-2 and TRBJ2-7; D gene uncertain. Germline values: CDR1 SGHAT, CDR2 FQNNGV. This CDR3 contains 15 residues. The V and J ends lost 1 base and 0 bases respectively, with 10 bases between them. CDR3 in amino acids: CASSLVWADSYEQYF. The CDR3 DNA follows: TGTGCCAGCAGCTTAGTCTGGGCCGACTCCTACGAGCAGTACTTC.

The chain combines TRBV24-1 with TRBJ2-2, with a possible D match to TRBD1 (8 bases). Germline values: CDR1 KGHDR, CDR2 SFDVKD. Trimming removed 3 bases at V and 7 bases at J, with 20 bases between. The CDR3 sequence is 17 residues long. The chain's CDR3 is CATSDPTGGDGNGELFF. CDR3 DNA sequence: TGTGCCACCAGTGATCCCACAGGGGGGGACGGGAACGGGGAGCTGTTTTTT.

The chain links TRBV3-1 (or the pseudogene TRBV3-2) to TRBJ1-5; D perhaps matches TRBD1 (5 bases). Trimming left V 1 base short and J 5 bases short, with 12 bases between. CDR3 length: 15 amino acids. Germline V gene lookup returns CDR1 LGHDT and CDR2 YNNKEL (reference sequence). CDR3 DNA sequence: TGTGCCAGCAGCCAAGCGGGAGGGGTACATCAGCCCCAGCATTTT. Translating it yields CASSQAGGVHQPQHF.

The V gene is TRBV4-1, the J gene TRBJ1-1, with 7 bases that match TRBD1. There are 15 residues in the CDR3. Trimming cost V 0 bases and J 4 bases; bases outside gene matches: 5. Germline V gene data show CDR1 as MGHRA and CDR2 as YSYEKL. The CDR3: CASSQDENRGTEAFF. The CDR3 DNA reads as TGCGCCAGCAGCCAAGATGAGAACAGGGGCACTGAAGCTTTCTTT.

This clone was seen just once. V is TRBV4-1 and J is TRBJ2-5, with D possibly matching TRBD1 (6 bases). With 4 bases removed from V and 1 base from J, the gap between germline ends came to 13 bases. The V gene's germline CDR1 is MGHRA and CDR2 YSYEKL. The CDR3 is 15 residues long. Here the CDR3 DNA reads TGCGCCAGCAGCCGGATACAGGGTTTCCAAGAGACCCAGTACTTC. Protein product: CASSRIQGFQETQYF.

A few counts support this clone. The chain has TRBV2 and TRBJ1-2; 9 nucleotides match TRBD1. This CDR3 is 12 amino acids long. The trim removed 8 bases at V and 4 bases at J, leaving 2 bases unmatched. CDR1 and CDR2 (germline): SNHLY, FYNNEI. The CDR3 protein is CASRDRAYGYTF. Here the CDR3 DNA reads TGTGCCAGCCGGGACAGGGCCTATGGCTACACCTTC.

The chain has TRBV28 and TRBJ1-2; TRBD1 matches 7 bases. With V trimmed by 5 bases and J by 4 bases, 7 bases remained unmatched. The CDR3 runs 14 residues. Germline V CDR1 and CDR2: MDHEN, SYDVKM. CDR3 coding DNA: TGTGCCAGCAGTGGACAGGCGGTGGGCTATGGCTACACCTTC. Its translation is CASSGQAVGYGYTF.

The V and J genes are TRBV14 and TRBJ2-1; D possibly corresponds to TRBD1 (6 bases). Germline CDR1 is SGHDN and CDR2 is FVKESK. V was clipped by 2 bases and J by 4 bases, with 9 bases between them. The CDR3 totals 14 residues. The DNA of the CDR3 is TGTGCCAGCAGCCAACAGACAGGATACAATGAGCAGTTCTTC. Translated: CASSQQTGYNEQFF.

The chain recombines TRBV28 with TRBJ1-1; D unclear. With 6 bases removed from V and 2 bases from J, the gap between germline ends came to 13 bases. The CDR3 covers 14 residues. Germline values: CDR1 MDHEN, CDR2 SYDVKM. The CDR3 DNA is TGTGCCAGCAGACCGCCAACAGTAAACACTGAAGCTTTCTTT. As protein: CASRPPTVNTEAFF.

This clone has a handful of counts. The chain carries TRBV6-5 and TRBJ1-1; D perhaps matches TRBD1 (6 bases). Germline CDR1 and CDR2: MNHEY and SVGAGI. V was trimmed by 7 bases and J by 3 bases, leaving 15 bases between them. This CDR3 is built from 14 residues. The CDR3 bases are TGTGCCAGCAAAAGCGGGGGCCAGGACACTGAAGCTTTCTTT. Protein: CASKSGGQDTEAFF.

The genes are TRBV18 and TRBJ1-5, with unresolved D. In germline, CDR1 is KGHSH, CDR2 LQKENI. Trimming removed 3 bases at V and 4 bases at J, with 13 bases between. This CDR3 region has 15 residues. CDR3 sequence reads: CASSPVWAVNQPQHF. The DNA of the CDR3 is TGTGCCAGCTCACCGGTTTGGGCAGTAAATCAGCCCCAGCATTTT.

V and J are TRBV2 and TRBJ1-5, with D perhaps TRBD1 (6 bases). Germline V gene lookup returns CDR1 SNHLY and CDR2 FYNNEI. V was cut by 6 bases and J by 4 bases, with 10 bases left in between. The CDR3 has 13 residues. The chain's CDR3 is CASSVDRNQPQHF. CDR3 coding DNA: TGTGCCAGCAGCGTGGACAGAAATCAGCCCCAGCATTTT.

CDR3 in DNA: TGTGCCAGCAGCCCTATGCGGTACGAGCAGTACTTC. Its protein product is CASSPMRYEQYF. The chain couples TRBV11-2 to TRBJ2-7; D gene uncertain. Looked up from germline, CDR1 is SGHAT and CDR2 is FQNNGV. The CDR3 length is 12 residues. The V and J ends lost 5 bases and 4 bases respectively, with 9 bases between them.

This rearrangement joins TRBV7-2 to TRBJ2-7; possibly TRBD2 for D (5 bases). The germline gives CDR1 SGHTA, CDR2 FQGNSA. V lost 2 bases and J lost 7, with 15 bases in between. This CDR3 has 14 residues. CDR3: CASSLSGSTGEQYF. As DNA, the CDR3 is TGTGCCAGCAGCTTATCGGGGAGCACCGGGGAGCAGTACTTC.